A single sample gave rise to the 8 T cell receptor beta chains below, sequenced in a study of cytomegalovirus exposure and HLA in healthy donors (TCRdb year 2017). Library preparation used the immunoSEQ multiplex PCR assay. For the multiplex PCR, a mixture combining 60 forward primers for TCR Vbeta segments and 13 reverse primers for TCR Jbeta segments was used. What TCRdb holds here is the immuneACCESS table cut down to in-frame rearrangements. Part of the clones is not present; checked against another copy, under half of the missing clones reflect an unresolved V gene, and the others are unexplained. In this sample the table shows some 180,000 clones, about 80% of which occur a single time. The ten largest clones capture approximately 4.4% of the sample. The sequenced sample was PBMCs. These receptors came from a woman in her 30s in good health and CMV-seropositive.

This chain joins TRBV21-1 and TRBJ2-5; the listed D gene, TRBD1, was not tested against the DNA. TRBV21-1 is annotated as a pseudogene. This CDR3 spans 16 amino acids. The CDR3 here is CASSIPRGQGRETQYF. The CDR3 DNA reads as TGTGCCAGCAGCATCCCGCGCGGACAGGGGAGAGAGACCCAGTACTTC.

The rearrangement joins TRBV5-1 to TRBJ1-1, with D unresolved. There are 15 residues in the CDR3. With 6 bases removed from V and 0 bases from J, the gap between germline ends came to 15 bases. Germline CDR1 SGHRS, CDR2 YFSETQ. The CDR3, as DNA: TGCGCCAGCAAGGATTCCGGGTCAATGAACACTGAAGCTTTCTTT. Amino acids: CASKDSGSMNTEAFF. The full variable domain, completed using reference TRBV5-1 and TRBJ1-1, is KAGVTQTPRYLIKTRGQQVTLSCSPISGHRSVSWYQQTPGQGLQFLFEYFSETQRNKGNFPGRFSGRQFSNSRSEMNVSTLELGDSALYLCASKDSGSMNTEAFFGQGTRLTVV.

The chain combines TRBV5-1 with TRBJ1-2; D not certain. Germline CDR1 and CDR2: SGHRS and YFSETQ. Trimming took 7 bases from V and 4 from J, leaving 11 bases between them. The CDR3 sequence is 12 residues long. The CDR3 protein is CASRLGSYGYTF. The CDR3 coding sequence is TGCGCCAGCCGATTGGGCAGCTATGGCTACACCTTC.

J is TRBJ2-7 and V is TRBV4-3, with D perhaps TRBD2 (5 bases). Germline V gene data show CDR1 as LGHNA and CDR2 as YSLEER. The CDR3 totals 16 residues. The germline V and J ends were trimmed by 0 bases and 0 bases, with 12 bases remaining between them. The CDR3 sequence is CASSQDSGRASYEQYF. DNA for the CDR3: TGCGCCAGCAGCCAAGATTCGGGAAGGGCCTCCTACGAGCAGTACTTC.

The gene calls are TRBV5-5 and TRBJ2-3; possible D gene TRBD2, 7 bases. V was clipped by 4 bases and J by 2 bases, with 17 bases between them. This CDR3 is built from 16 residues. Germline V gene data show CDR1 as SGHKS and CDR2 as YYEKEE (reference sequence). The CDR3 nucleotides are TGTGCCAGCAGCGACAGCCCGGGGGGCGCCACAGATACGCAGTATTTT. Protein: CASSDSPGGATDTQYF.

The CDR3 coding sequence is TGTGCCAGCAGCTTGCTTACAGGGGGACCTGACACCGGGGAGCTGTTTTTT. Residues: CASSLLTGGPDTGELFF. The genes are TRBV7-9 and TRBJ2-2; 8 bases are a match to TRBD1. With 3 bases clipped from V and 3 bases from J, the junction kept 9 bases outside the gene matches. The CDR3 spans 17 residues. Looked up from germline, CDR1 is SEHNR and CDR2 is FQNEAQ (reference sequence).

A single count supports this clone. The rearrangement uses TRBV14 and TRBJ2-7; TRBD2 aligns across 7 bases. The germline gives CDR1 SGHDN, CDR2 FVKESK. The V segment lost 2 bases and the J segment 7 bases; nucleotides outside the gene matches: 2. The CDR3 consists of 12 residues. The CDR3 protein is CASSQRGEEQYF. The DNA of the CDR3 is TGTGCCAGCAGCCAACGGGGGGAAGAGCAGTACTTC.

The J gene is TRBJ2-7, the V gene TRBV2; no definite D call. Trimming pared 4 bases from V and 9 bases from J, leaving 10 bases between. Looked up from germline, CDR1 is SNHLY and CDR2 is FYNNEI. CDR3 size: 11 residues. CDR3 DNA: TGTGCCAGCAGTGGGGCAGTGGGGCAGTACTTC. This translates into CASSGAVGQYF. The full variable domain, with the rest looked up from reference TRBV2 and TRBJ2-7, is EPEVTQTPSHQVTQMGQEVILRCVPISNHLYFYWYRQILGQKVEFLVSFYNNEISEKSEIFDDQFSVERPDGSNFTLKIRSTKLEDSAMYFCASSGAVGQYFGPGTRLTVT.